This T cell receptor beta chain is drawn from a study of T cell repertoires in cytomegalovirus infection. Across the study: Both CMV infection and a matching HLA type were indicated by public TCR beta signatures.

Trimming pared 0 bases from V and 6 bases from J, leaving 6 bases between. The CDR3 has 12 residues. Germline CDR1 is DFQATT and CDR2 is SNEGSKA (reference sequence). In its sample, this clonotype was seen many times. Its antigen is undetermined. TCRdb passed the reads through MiXCR, listing each CDR3 protein once. Among a few hundred thousand distinct CDR3 sequences listed, around a tenth were seen once. Study-level results: Ex vivo responses were dominated by HLA-C-restricted CMV-specific TCR beta clonotypes. Totalled public TCR beta family frequency picked out people who carried CMV plus the relevant HLA.

The sequencing sample was made of PBMCs. The rearrangement uses TRBV20-1 and TRBJ1-5; D is undetermined. The receptor comes from a human donor in good health (CMV status not recorded). Some clones in this sample may be carry-over from other donors' samples. The CDR3 region has the DNA TGCAGTGCTAGAGATGTCGGTCAGCCCCAGCATTTT. Translated, it gives CSARDVGQPQHF.